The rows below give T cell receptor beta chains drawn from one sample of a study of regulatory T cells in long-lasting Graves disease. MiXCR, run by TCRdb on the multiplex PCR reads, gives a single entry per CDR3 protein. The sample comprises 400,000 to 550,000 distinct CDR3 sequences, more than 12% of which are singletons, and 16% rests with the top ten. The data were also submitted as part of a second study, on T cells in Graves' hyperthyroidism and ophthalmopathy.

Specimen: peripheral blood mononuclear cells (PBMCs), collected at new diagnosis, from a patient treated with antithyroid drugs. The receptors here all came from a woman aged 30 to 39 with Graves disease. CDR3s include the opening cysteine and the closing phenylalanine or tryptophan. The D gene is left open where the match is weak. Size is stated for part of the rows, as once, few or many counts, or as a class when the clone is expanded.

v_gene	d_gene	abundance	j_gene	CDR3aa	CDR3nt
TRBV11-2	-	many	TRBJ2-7	CASSPGIQSTYEQYF	TGTGCCAGCAGCCCCGGGATACAATCGACCTACGAGCAGTACTTC
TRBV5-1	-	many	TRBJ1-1	CASRGENTEAFF	TGCGCCAGCAGGGGAGAGAACACTGAAGCTTTCTTT
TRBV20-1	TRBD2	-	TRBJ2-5	CSARRGATSGKRGETQYF	TGCAGTGCTAGGAGGGGGGCGACTAGCGGGAAACGGGGAGAGACCCAGTACTTC
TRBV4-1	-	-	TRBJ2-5	CASSQGLRAGETQYF	TGCGCCAGCAGCCAAGGCCTTCGGGCAGGGGAGACCCAGTACTTC
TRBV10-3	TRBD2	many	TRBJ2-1	CAISERTGTSVYNEQFF	TGTGCCATCAGTGAGCGCACCGGGACTAGCGTTTACAATGAGCAGTTCTTC
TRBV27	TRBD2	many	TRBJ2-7	CASSTLSGRVSYEQYF	TGTGCCAGCAGTACCCTTAGCGGGAGGGTCTCCTACGAGCAGTACTTC
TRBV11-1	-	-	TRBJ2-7	CASSLTTRGGYEQYF	TGCGCCAGCAGCCTCACAACTAGAGGGGGCTACGAGCAGTACTTC
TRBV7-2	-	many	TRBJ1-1	CASSTDPVMNTEAFF	TGTGCCAGCAGCACGGACCCCGTCATGAACACTGAAGCTTTCTTT
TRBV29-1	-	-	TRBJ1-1	CSVSQRLNTEAFF	TGCAGCGTTTCCCAGAGACTGAACACTGAAGCTTTCTTT
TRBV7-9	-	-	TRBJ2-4	CASSSRMGNIQYF	TGTGCCAGCAGCTCAAGGATGGGGAACATTCAGTACTTC
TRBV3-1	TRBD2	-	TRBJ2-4	CASSLRAGGAGVAKNIQYF	TGTGCCAGCAGCCTACGTGCGGGGGGAGCGGGTGTAGCCAAAAACATTCAGTACTTC
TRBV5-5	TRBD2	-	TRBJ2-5	CASRWTSGQETQYF	TGTGCCAGCAGATGGACTAGCGGCCAAGAGACCCAGTACTTC
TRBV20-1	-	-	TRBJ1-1	CSAQGFSNTEAFF	TGCAGTGCGCAGGGATTCTCAAACACTGAAGCTTTCTTT
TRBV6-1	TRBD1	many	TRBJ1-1	CASRYTGGIHTEAFF	TGTGCCAGCAGGTATACAGGGGGAATTCACACTGAAGCTTTCTTT
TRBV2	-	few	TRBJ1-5	CASSEQSNQPQHF	TGTGCCAGCAGTGAACAAAGCAATCAGCCCCAGCATTTT
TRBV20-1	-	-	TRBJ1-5	CSAQGIHQPQHF	TGCAGTGCCCAGGGGATCCATCAGCCCCAGCATTTT